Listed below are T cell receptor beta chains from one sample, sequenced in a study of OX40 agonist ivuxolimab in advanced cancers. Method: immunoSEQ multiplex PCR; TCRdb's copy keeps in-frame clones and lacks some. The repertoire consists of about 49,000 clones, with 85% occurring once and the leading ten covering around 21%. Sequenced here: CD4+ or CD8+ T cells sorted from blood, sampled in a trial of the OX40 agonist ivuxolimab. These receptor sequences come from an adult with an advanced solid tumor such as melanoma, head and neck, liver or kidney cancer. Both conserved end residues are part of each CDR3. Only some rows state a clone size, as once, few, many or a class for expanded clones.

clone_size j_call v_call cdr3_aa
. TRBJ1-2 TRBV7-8 CASSRTGYNYGYTF
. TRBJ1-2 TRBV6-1 CASSEVGGDGYTF
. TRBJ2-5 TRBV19 CASSPTYLDREEETQYF
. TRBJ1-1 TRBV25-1 CASSIGNTEAFF
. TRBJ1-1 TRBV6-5 CASSWKPGATEAFF
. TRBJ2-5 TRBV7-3 CASSLNGIKETQYF
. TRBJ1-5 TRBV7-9 CASSPSSNQPQHF
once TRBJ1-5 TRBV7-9 CASSSAASNQPQHF
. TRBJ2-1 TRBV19 CASTWGGDEQFF
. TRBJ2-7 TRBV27 CAAVWPKGTAAYEQYF
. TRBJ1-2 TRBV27 CASSFRQNYGYTF
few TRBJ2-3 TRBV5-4 CASRTSGGPSTDTQYF
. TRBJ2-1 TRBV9 CASSATSGNEQFF
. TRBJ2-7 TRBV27 CASRVGGSYEQYF
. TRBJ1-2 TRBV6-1 CASSRQGGRYGYTF
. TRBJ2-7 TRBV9 CASSPWSSYEQYF
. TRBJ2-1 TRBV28 CASSLAQGAIEQFF
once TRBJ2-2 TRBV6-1 CASSETVGELFF
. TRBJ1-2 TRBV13 CASSPTAGVYGYTF
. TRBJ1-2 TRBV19 CASSTGYGYTF
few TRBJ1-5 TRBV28 CASSLAGYSNQPQHF
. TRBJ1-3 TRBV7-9 CASFVDGFSGNTIYF
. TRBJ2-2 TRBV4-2 CASSPQASGDTGELFF
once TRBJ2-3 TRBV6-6 CASSYGDTQYF
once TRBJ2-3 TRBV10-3 CAISDPTSGGNPDTQYF
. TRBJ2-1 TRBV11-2 CASTQYNEQFF
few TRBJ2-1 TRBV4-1 CASSQGPEIDNEQFF
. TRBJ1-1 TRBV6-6 CASSPGPLVIAFF
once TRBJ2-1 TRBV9 CASSADLDNEQFF
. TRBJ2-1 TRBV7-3 CASSLSAGVSYNEQFF
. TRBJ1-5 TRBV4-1 CASSQAQGGQPQHF
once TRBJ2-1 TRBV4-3 CASSQEPQAGDEQFF
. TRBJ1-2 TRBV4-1 CASSQEARTYGYTF
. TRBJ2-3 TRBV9 CASSSSLTDTQYF
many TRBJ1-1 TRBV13 CASSLGGNTEAFF
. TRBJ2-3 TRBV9 CASSAIPLDTQYF
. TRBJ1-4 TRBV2 CASSEGDNEKLFF
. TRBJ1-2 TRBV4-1 CASSQDSPSYLVGFVF
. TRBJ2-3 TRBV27 CASSLVGSSTDTQYF
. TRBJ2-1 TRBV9 CASSFGTSGGSSSYNEQFF
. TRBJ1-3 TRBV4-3 CASSQDGTGSGNTIYF
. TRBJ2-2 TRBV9 CASSVGELMPGELFF
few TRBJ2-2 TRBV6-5 CASSYGGWGTGELFF
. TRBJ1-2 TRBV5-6 CASSSYHRGLGYGYTF
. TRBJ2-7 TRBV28 CASSLYYEQYF
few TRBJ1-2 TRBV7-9 CASSRDNLNYGYTF
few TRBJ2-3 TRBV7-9 CASSGARGGSPNTQYF
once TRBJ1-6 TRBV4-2 CASSQADRGYSPLHF
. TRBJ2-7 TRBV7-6 CASSLLVDGPSYEQYF
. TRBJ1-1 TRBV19 CASSMGREWYTEAFF
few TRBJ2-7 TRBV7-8 CASSQDRSSSYEQYF
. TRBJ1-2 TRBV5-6 CASTLGGSYGYTF
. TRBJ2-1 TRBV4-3 CASSPEGLAGYNEQFF
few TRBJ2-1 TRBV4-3 CASSQDVAGGLSNEQFF